One and the same sample provided the 17 T cell receptor beta chains below, sequenced in a study of cytomegalovirus exposure and HLA in healthy donors. Primers for the PCR totalled 60 Vbeta and 13 Jbeta. Sequencing was performed with immunoSEQ multiplex PCR; in TCRdb, only in-frame clones are kept and a portion is missing. This sample has approximately 110,000 clones, with about 78% found just once. The material sequenced was PBMCs. These receptors originate from a woman aged 40 to 50 in good health and CMV-seropositive.

The genes are TRBV9 and TRBJ2-5; a weak D match, TRBD2 (6 bases). The V end was cut by 3 bases, the J end by 2 bases, with 11 bases between. The CDR3 is 14 amino acids. Germline V lookup: CDR1 SGDLS, CDR2 YYNGEE. The CDR3 nucleotides read TGTGCCAGCAGCGGTAGCGGCAGACAAGAGACCCAGTACTTC. Translation: CASSGSGRQETQYF.

This clone has a single count. The chain couples TRBV4-2 to TRBJ1-2; tentatively, D is TRBD1 (5 bases). Germline-derived CDR1 and CDR2 are LGHNA and YNFKEQ. The CDR3 length is 14 residues. Trimming took off 1 base at V and 4 bases at J, with 10 bases between the two ends. For the CDR3, the DNA is TGTGCCAGCAGCCAAGGTAGCCAGGGCTATGGCTACACCTTC. This codes for CASSQGSQGYGYTF.

V usage is TRBV6-6 and J usage is TRBJ1-4; a weak D match, TRBD1 (6 bases). V gave up 0 bases and J gave up 12 bases, with 11 bases separating them. CDR1 is MNHNY and CDR2 is SVGAGI in the germline V gene (reference sequence). This CDR3 has 13 residues. DNA for the CDR3: TGTGCCAGCAGTTACTCATCGGGGGGCGAACTGTTTTTT. Translating gives CASSYSSGGELFF.

V gene TRBV27 combines with J gene TRBJ1-5; TRBD1 matches at 7 bases. The CDR3 runs 15 residues. With V trimmed by 6 bases and J by 2 bases, 7 bases remained unmatched. The germline V gene has CDR1 MNHEY and CDR2 SMNVEV (reference sequence). CDR3 region: CASRQTGFGNQPQHF. DNA for the CDR3: TGTGCCAGCAGACAGACAGGGTTTGGCAATCAGCCCCAGCATTTT.

The gene calls are TRBV19 and TRBJ1-2; 10 nucleotides line up with TRBD1. This CDR3 is built from 16 residues. V dropped 4 bases and J dropped 2; count of bases not matched to a gene: 7. Germline-derived CDR1 and CDR2 are LNHDA and SQIVND (reference sequence). The CDR3 DNA reads TGTGCCAGTAGTAGTATCCGGGACAGGGGAAACTATGGCTACACCTTC. This gives the protein CASSSIRDRGNYGYTF.

This chain joins TRBV5-4 and TRBJ1-2; TRBD1 matches 12 bases. The CDR3 has 17 amino acids. Germline V gene sequence: CDR1 SGHNT, CDR2 YYREEE (reference sequence). V was pared by 4 bases and J by 4 bases, with 11 bases of the junction left unmatched. The CDR3 nucleotides are TGTGCCAGCAGCCTGGGACAGGGGGCAATACTTTCCTATGGCTACACCTTC. This translates into CASSLGQGAILSYGYTF. Variable domain in full (rest from reference TRBV5-4 and TRBJ1-2): ETGVTQSPTHLIKTRGQQVTLRCSSQSGHNTVSWYQQALGQGPQFIFQYYREEENGRGNFPPRFSGLQFPNYSSELNVNALELDDSALYLCASSLGQGAILSYGYTFGSGTRLTVV.

The table lists this clone with a few counts. V and J are TRBV7-2 and TRBJ1-1; no clear D gene. V lost 5 bases and J lost 2, with 12 bases in between. Germline V CDR1 and CDR2: SGHTA, FQGNSA. The CDR3 covers 14 residues. This CDR3 is CASSPRHSNTEAFF. CDR3 sequence (DNA): TGTGCCAGCAGCCCCCGACATTCTAACACTGAAGCTTTCTTT.

This clone was detected only a few times. The chain is built from TRBV5-4 and TRBJ2-7; weak D call: TRBD1 (6 bases). The CDR3 covers 13 residues. Germline V gene sequence: CDR1 SGHNT, CDR2 YYREEE (reference sequence). V shed 4 bases and J shed 3 bases, with 11 bases lying between them. In DNA, the CDR3 is TGTGCCAGCAGCATGGACAGCTACTACGAGCAGTACTTC. It translates to CASSMDSYYEQYF.

The J gene is TRBJ1-6, the V gene TRBV5-6; no clear D. Trimming shortened V by 3 bases and J by 10 bases, and 8 bases separated the two germline ends. This CDR3 region has 12 residues. The germline CDR1 and CDR2 sequences are SGHDT and YYEEEE. In DNA, the CDR3 is TGTGCCAGCAGCTCGCCGGAGTCACCCCTCCACTTT. Translating it yields CASSSPESPLHF.

This clone was found once. The rearrangement uses TRBV7-8 and TRBJ1-3, with TRBD1 as a possible D gene (6 bases). Germline CDR1 and CDR2: SGHVS and FQNEAQ. CDR3 length: 14 amino acids. Trimming removed 2 bases from V and 4 bases from J, with 9 bases in between. CDR3 nucleotides: TGTGCCAGCAGCTTAAACAGGGCCGGAAACACCATATATTTT. Protein product: CASSLNRAGNTIYF.

V and J are TRBV5-1 and TRBJ1-1, with a weak D call TRBD1 (6 bases). The CDR3 sequence is 14 residues long. Germline V lookup: CDR1 SGHRS, CDR2 YFSETQ. V was clipped by 4 bases and J by 1 base, with 11 bases between them. CDR3 nucleotides: TGCGCCAGCAGCATTTCGACAGGGAACACTGAAGCTTTCTTT. This sequence encodes CASSISTGNTEAFF.

This clone has more than one count but fewer than ten. CDR3 sequence reads: CSVPRGGEQYF. CDR3 DNA: TGCAGTGTCCCACGGGGTGGCGAGCAGTACTTC. The chain joins TRBV20-1 to TRBJ2-5, with TRBD2 as a possible D gene (5 bases). The J call may be mistaken, given a closer DNA end match to TRBJ2-7. This CDR3 contains 11 residues. Germline V gives CDR1 DFQATT, CDR2 SNEGSKA (reference sequence).

This sequence joins TRBV29-1 and TRBJ1-1, with D possibly matching TRBD1 (6 bases). This CDR3 has 13 residues. Germline V gives CDR1 SQVTM, CDR2 ANQGSEA. The germline V and J ends were trimmed by 6 bases and 0 bases, with 11 bases remaining between them. In nucleotides, the CDR3 is TGCAGCGTGCGGACAGACATGAACACTGAAGCTTTCTTT. It codes for CSVRTDMNTEAFF. The full variable domain, completed using reference TRBV29-1 and TRBJ1-1, is SAVISQKPSRDICQRGTSLTIQCQVDSQVTMMFWYRQQPGQSLTLIATANQGSEATYESGFVIDKFPISRPNLTFSTLTVSNMSPEDSSIYLCSVRTDMNTEAFFGQGTRLTVV.

The J gene is TRBJ1-1, the V gene TRBV7-9, with D possibly being TRBD1 (6 bases). The length of the CDR3 is 16 residues. The V end was cut by 5 bases, the J end by 2 bases, with 18 bases between. The germline CDR1 and CDR2 sequences are SEHNR and FQNEAQ (reference sequence). The CDR3 DNA reads as TGTGCCAGCAGCCTAGGGGGTAGACAGGCTAACACTGAAGCTTTCTTT. It encodes CASSLGGRQANTEAFF.

V is TRBV5-4 and J is TRBJ1-2, with 7 bases fitting TRBD1. This CDR3 has 13 amino acids. V lost 4 bases and J lost 5; bases outside the gene matches: 5. Germline V CDR1 and CDR2: SGHNT, YYREEE (reference sequence). CDR3: CASSPDRIYGYTF. The CDR3 nucleotides read TGTGCCAGCAGCCCGGACAGGATTTATGGCTACACCTTC.

In nucleotides, the CDR3 is TGTGCCAGCACCCCCGATCCCGGGGGGGCTTTTGAGACCCAGTACTTC. It is translated as CASTPDPGGAFETQYF. This rearrangement joins TRBV7-3 to TRBJ2-5; 8 bases are a match to TRBD2. CDR1 is SGHTA, CDR2 FQGTGA, per germline. V lost 7 bases, J lost 5 bases, and 15 bases stayed unmatched. CDR3 length: 16 residues. The whole variable domain, filled in from reference TRBV7-3 and TRBJ2-5, reads GAGVSQTPSNKVTEKGKYVELRCDPISGHTALYWYRQSLGQGPEFLIYFQGTGAADDSGLPNDRFFAVRPEGSVSTLKIQRTERGDSAVYLCASTPDPGGAFETQYFGPGTRLLVL.

This chain joins TRBV10-3 and TRBJ1-2; D is possibly TRBD1 (5 bases). V was shortened by 4 bases and J by 3 bases, with 6 bases between the two germline ends. CDR1 is ENHRY, CDR2 SYGVKD, per germline. The CDR3 totals 12 residues. CDR3: CAISVRDYGYTF. CDR3 bases: TGTGCCATCAGTGTCAGGGACTATGGCTACACCTTC.